Below, one T cell receptor (beta chain) is given with its context. The CDR3 runs 16 residues. The V gene's germline CDR1 is LNHNV and CDR2 YYDKDF (reference sequence). Between the trimmed V and J ends, which lost 5 bases and 2 bases, there was a span of 16 bases. Original methodology: Reference gene primer amplification gave estimated nucleated cell counts. The data were produced by immunoSEQ multiplex PCR, yet TCRdb's version contains in-frame clones alone and is incomplete. That table is the source of V, J and clone size, and D and trimming were worked out from the DNA. The sample holds hundreds of thousands of clones, more than 85% seen once. The source of the sample is a study of blood T cell repertoires in COVID-19. Overall study: The United States, Italy and Spain provided the acute and convalescent COVID-19 samples.

Material: PBMCs or T cells enriched from blood (not recorded which). The genes are TRBV15 and TRBJ2-1, with D tentatively TRBD1 (5 bases). This receptor was obtained from a woman aged 60-75 years who had recovered from COVID-19. The CDR3 nucleotides are TGTGCCACCAGCTCCCTGGGGCAGAGCACCTACAATGAGCAGTTCTTC. Protein: CATSSLGQSTYNEQFF.